This passage covers 25 T cell receptor beta chains from one sample sequenced in a study of cytomegalovirus exposure and HLA in healthy donors. 60 Vbeta and 13 Jbeta primers were used in PCR. Here immunoSEQ multiplex PCR was the method, and the copy in TCRdb shows in-frame clones only, minus some. Of roughly 200,000 clones listed, about four fifths are singletons. The specimen sequenced was PBMCs. The origin of the receptors is a male donor in good health and CMV-seronegative.

The rearrangement links TRBV28 to TRBJ2-7; 7 bases fit TRBD2. CDR1 is MDHEN, CDR2 SYDVKM, per germline. The CDR3 covers 15 residues. The V gene end was trimmed by 7 bases and the J gene end by 1 base; junction bases not matched to a gene: 10. The CDR3 loop is CASTLGGILSYEQYF. For the CDR3, the DNA is TGTGCCAGCACCTTGGGGGGGATCCTGTCCTACGAGCAGTACTTC.

J is TRBJ1-5 and V is TRBV30, with D possibly matching TRBD1 (6 bases). The CDR3 is 14 amino acids. Trimming left V 4 bases short and J 6 bases short, with 16 bases between. CDR1 is GTSNPN and CDR2 is SVGIG in the germline V gene (reference sequence). The CDR3, as DNA: TGTGCCTGGAATATGGGACACGGTGGTCAGCCCCAGCATTTT. Its translation: CAWNMGHGGQPQHF.

This rearrangement joins TRBV30 to TRBJ1-5; D not certain. CDR1 and CDR2 from the germline V gene are GTSNPN and SVGIG (reference sequence). The CDR3 consists of 14 residues. The V end lost 1 base, the J end lost 2 bases, and 9 bases lay between the germline ends. CDR3 loop: CAWSGGYGNQPQHF. DNA for the CDR3: TGTGCCTGGAGTGGCGGATATGGCAATCAGCCCCAGCATTTT.

The chain joins TRBV27 to TRBJ2-1, with D possibly being TRBD2 (5 bases). Between the trimmed V and J ends, which lost 5 bases and 3 bases, there was a span of 11 bases. The CDR3 sequence is 14 residues long. Germline V gene lookup returns CDR1 MNHEY and CDR2 SMNVEV (reference sequence). The CDR3 DNA reads TGTGCCAGCAGTCTGCAGGACTTCTACAATGAGCAGTTCTTC. Translated: CASSLQDFYNEQFF.

This chain connects TRBV19 to TRBJ2-1; 7 nucleotides align to TRBD2. Germline values: CDR1 LNHDA, CDR2 SQIVND (reference sequence). The CDR3 runs to 15 residues. V lost 7 bases, J lost 7 bases, and 13 bases stayed unmatched. Here the CDR3 reads CASKAGNYGQNEQFF. CDR3 coding DNA: TGTGCCAGTAAAGCGGGAAACTACGGGCAAAATGAGCAGTTCTTC.

This clone has a single count. The rearrangement links TRBV5-1 to TRBJ1-5; 7 bases line up with TRBD1. V was clipped by 3 bases and J by 1 base; unmatched bases: 7. The CDR3 is 16 amino acids. Looked up from germline, CDR1 is SGHRS and CDR2 is YFSETQ. This chain's CDR3 is CASSSGPGGSNQPQHF. The CDR3 coding sequence is TGCGCCAGCAGCTCCGGACCAGGGGGAAGCAATCAGCCCCAGCATTTT.

V is TRBV27 and J is TRBJ1-2; no reliable D call. Germline CDR1 and CDR2: MNHEY and SMNVEV (reference sequence). Trimming removed 6 bases from V and 11 bases from J, with 19 bases in between. CDR3 size: 13 residues. Here the CDR3 DNA reads TGTGCCAGCAGATTGTCGGGCCGACTATGGTACACCTTC. This gives the protein CASRLSGRLWYTF.

As DNA, the CDR3 is TGTGCCTGGGGGGCCGGACGGGTTCCGAGATCTGGGGCCAACGTCCTGACTTTC. Protein: CAWGAGRVPRSGANVLTF. J is TRBJ2-6 and V is TRBV30, with D possibly matching TRBD1 (5 bases). Trimming took off 5 bases at V and 1 base at J, with 21 bases between the two ends. From germline, CDR1 is GTSNPN and CDR2 SVGIG (reference sequence). The CDR3 totals 18 residues. Using reference TRBV30 and TRBJ2-6 for the parts outside the CDR3, the full variable domain is SQTIHQWPATLVQPVGSPLSLECTVEGTSNPNLYWYRQAAGRGLQLLFYSVGIGQISSEVPQNLSASRPQDRQFILSSKKLLLSDSGFYLCAWGAGRVPRSGANVLTFGAGSRLTVL.

V is TRBV28 and J is TRBJ1-1, with D possibly matching TRBD1 (6 bases). This CDR3 has 18 amino acids. The V gene's germline CDR1 is MDHEN and CDR2 SYDVKM. V was clipped by 6 bases and J by 0 bases, with 23 bases between them. CDR3 sequence: CASSGGGGGSYMNTEAFF. The CDR3 DNA sequence: TGTGCCAGCAGCGGGGGAGGGGGTGGGAGCTACATGAACACTGAAGCTTTCTTT.

This clone was recorded only once. V and J are TRBV28 and TRBJ1-1; possible D gene TRBD1, 6 bases. From germline, CDR1 is MDHEN and CDR2 SYDVKM. The CDR3 length is 14 residues. V was clipped by 4 bases and J by 5 bases, with 14 bases between them. CDR3 sequence: CASSYRIQGTEAFF. The CDR3 DNA is TGTGCCAGCAGTTACCGAATACAGGGTACTGAAGCTTTCTTT.

The V and J genes are TRBV5-1 and TRBJ2-1, with a weak D call TRBD2 (6 bases). Trimming took off 3 bases at V and 4 bases at J, with 14 bases between the two ends. Germline lookup yields CDR1 SGHRS and CDR2 YFSETQ. The CDR3 loop spans 15 amino acids. The CDR3 here is CASSSVGDSYNEQFF. For the CDR3, the DNA is TGCGCCAGCAGCTCCGTGGGGGACTCATACAATGAGCAGTTCTTC.

This chain connects TRBV10-3 to TRBJ2-7; 8 bases line up with TRBD1. J was trimmed by 4 bases and V by 6 bases; bases with no gene match: 11. Germline CDR1 reads ENHRY; CDR2 reads SYGVKD. This CDR3 comprises 15 residues. This CDR3 is CAISDPGQVAYEQYF. In DNA, the CDR3 is TGTGCCATCAGCGACCCGGGACAGGTGGCTTACGAGCAGTACTTC.

The chain joins TRBV19 to TRBJ1-5; tentatively, D is TRBD1 (6 bases). The CDR3 spans 13 residues. Germline V gene sequence: CDR1 LNHDA, CDR2 SQIVND (reference sequence). Deletions cut 7 bases from V and 6 bases from J, with 13 bases between. As DNA, the CDR3 is TGTGCCAGTACCAAGACAGGCGGTCAGCCCCAGCATTTT. Residues: CASTKTGGQPQHF.

This chain joins TRBV27 and TRBJ2-1; 7 nucleotides match TRBD2. J was trimmed by 2 bases and V by 7 bases; bases with no gene match: 5. The CDR3 totals 14 residues. Germline values: CDR1 MNHEY, CDR2 SMNVEV (reference sequence). The CDR3 loop is CASTQRGPYNEQFF. CDR3 coding DNA: TGTGCCAGCACCCAGCGGGGCCCCTACAATGAGCAGTTCTTC.

V and J are TRBV5-6 and TRBJ2-1, with 9 bases aligning to TRBD2. V lost 5 bases to trimming and J lost 6 bases; unmatched junction nucleotides: 15. Germline V gives CDR1 SGHDT, CDR2 YYEEEE. This CDR3 contains 17 residues. CDR3 sequence (DNA): TGTGCCAGCAGTCCAGAAGGATCGGCGGGAGGGCCCAATGAGCAGTTCTTC. Its protein product is CASSPEGSAGGPNEQFF.

This chain connects TRBV20-1 to TRBJ2-4, with D possibly being TRBD1 (5 bases). V was trimmed by 6 bases and J by 12 bases, leaving 15 bases between them. The germline gives CDR1 DFQATT, CDR2 SNEGSKA (reference sequence). There are 11 residues in the CDR3. CDR3 region: CSATDSLHQYF. The CDR3 nucleotides read TGCAGTGCCACAGACAGCCTGCATCAGTACTTC.

This clone was recorded once. The chain is built from TRBV19 and TRBJ2-2, with TRBD1 as a possible D gene (5 bases). The CDR3 covers 17 residues. Trimming took 2 bases from V and 0 from J, leaving 13 bases between them. CDR1 LNHDA and CDR2 SQIVND come from the germline V gene (reference sequence). The CDR3 region is CASSIFLGQANTGELFF. The DNA of the CDR3 is TGTGCCAGTAGTATATTTTTAGGACAAGCGAACACCGGGGAGCTGTTTTTT.

The chain links TRBV2 to TRBJ1-5, with D possibly matching TRBD1 (5 bases). Trimming shortened V by 5 bases and J by 7 bases, and 9 bases separated the two germline ends. This CDR3 is built from 12 residues. Germline-derived CDR1 and CDR2 are SNHLY and FYNNEI. In DNA form, the CDR3 reads TGTGCCAGCAGTACAGGCACCCAGCCCCAGCATTTT. This gives the protein CASSTGTQPQHF.

This rearrangement joins TRBV4-1 to TRBJ1-5, with D maybe TRBD1 (6 bases). Trimming took 4 bases from V and 3 from J, leaving 13 bases between them. Germline V lookup: CDR1 MGHRA, CDR2 YSYEKL. CDR3 length: 15 residues. The CDR3 DNA is TGCGCCAGCAGCCGTTTACAGGGCCTCAATCAGCCCCAGCATTTT. It specifies CASSRLQGLNQPQHF.

This clone was detected once. The chain combines TRBV2 with TRBJ1-6, with D possibly being TRBD1 (5 bases). V dropped 7 bases and J dropped 6 bases, with 16 bases sitting between them. CDR3 length: 15 amino acids. CDR1 and CDR2 (germline): SNHLY, FYNNEI. The CDR3 here is CASTRRGDPNSPLHF. Here the CDR3 DNA reads TGTGCCAGCACCCGACGGGGGGATCCTAATTCACCCCTCCACTTT.

The chain joins TRBV27 to TRBJ1-5; 7 nucleotides line up with TRBD1. This CDR3 contains 17 residues. Trimming took 2 bases from V and 4 from J; bases not matched to a gene: 11. Per germline, CDR1 MNHEY and CDR2 SMNVEV (reference sequence). The chain's CDR3 is CASSLGTVRRGNQPQHF. The CDR3 coding sequence is TGTGCCAGCAGTTTAGGGACAGTTCGGCGGGGAAATCAGCCCCAGCATTTT.

This chain links TRBV11-2 with TRBJ1-2; TRBD1 is a possible D gene (5 bases). Trimming left V 5 bases short and J 7 bases short, with 17 bases between. The CDR3 is made up of 14 amino acids. Germline CDR1 and CDR2: SGHAT and FQNNGV. The CDR3 reads CASSPGSGVSGYTF. The CDR3 DNA follows: TGTGCCAGCAGCCCTGGGTCGGGGGTGTCTGGCTACACCTTC.

The rearrangement links TRBV7-3 to TRBJ1-6; possibly TRBD1 for D (5 bases). The CDR3 extends over 13 amino acids. V lost 6 bases and J lost 7, with 10 bases in between. CDR1 is SGHTA, CDR2 FQGTGA, per germline. CDR3 protein: CASRPNRNSPLHF. The CDR3 DNA reads TGTGCCAGCAGACCTAACAGGAATTCACCCCTCCACTTT. Filled out from reference TRBV7-3 and TRBJ1-6, the complete variable domain reads GAGVSQTPSNKVTEKGKYVELRCDPISGHTALYWYRQSLGQGPEFLIYFQGTGAADDSGLPNDRFFAVRPEGSVSTLKIQRTERGDSAVYLCASRPNRNSPLHFGNGTRLTVT.

The rearrangement joins TRBV19 to TRBJ2-7; TRBD2 agrees at 13 bases. The DNA end is more similar to TRBJ2-1, so the J call may be wrong. The CDR3 is 15 residues long. Per the germline V gene, CDR1 is LNHDA and CDR2 is SQIVND (reference sequence). As DNA, the CDR3 is TGTGCCAGTCGTCCCGGGACTAGCGGGGCCCATGAGCAGTTCTTC. This sequence encodes CASRPGTSGAHEQFF.

The V call is TRBV5-5, the J call TRBJ1-2; D unclear. The V end lost 4 bases, the J end lost 8 bases, and 15 bases lay between the germline ends. Germline CDR1 reads SGHKS; CDR2 reads YYEKEE (reference sequence). The CDR3 has 13 residues. CDR3 nucleotide sequence: TGTGCCAGCAGCCCCCGTGAGTCGAGAGGCTACACCTTC. It codes for CASSPRESRGYTF.